These 30 T cell receptor beta chains were sequenced from one sample in a study of CD8+ T cells in alopecia areata. RNA was isolated and reverse transcribed to cDNA, the sequencing template. The method was immunoSEQ multiplex PCR; TCRdb's version includes in-frame clones alone and lacks a portion of them. The sample holds about 130,000 clones, 49% seen once. The sequencing here drew on CD8+ T cells sorted from blood, taken at week 0. The receptors derive from a human donor with alopecia areata.

This clone showed up just a few times. The CDR3 DNA reads TGCAGCGTTGATAGGGGGGCGTTGGATACGCAGTATTTT. This encodes CSVDRGALDTQYF. The gene calls are TRBV29-1 and TRBJ2-3; D could derive from TRBD1 or TRBD2 (6 bases each). Germline values: CDR1 SQVTM, CDR2 ANQGSEA. The CDR3 is made up of 13 amino acids. The ends were cut back, 3 bases at V and 6 bases at J, with 13 bases in the middle.

In its sample, this clone was seen a few times. The V and J genes are TRBV29-1 and TRBJ2-2; weak D call: TRBD1 (6 bases). Trimming pared 0 bases from V and 6 bases from J, leaving 11 bases between. CDR1 and CDR2 from the germline V gene are SQVTM and ANQGSEA. CDR3 length equals 14 residues. CDR3 amino acids: CSVEEGALPGELFF. CDR3 sequence (DNA): TGCAGCGTTGAAGAGGGGGCGCTTCCCGGGGAGCTGTTTTTT.

The V gene is TRBV5-1, the J gene TRBJ2-7, with 10 bases lining up with TRBD1. The V gene end was trimmed by 3 bases and the J gene end by 6 bases; junction bases not matched to a gene: 6. This CDR3 spans 14 amino acids. Germline lookup yields CDR1 SGHRS and CDR2 YFSETQ. The CDR3 region is CASSYRQGACEQYF. The CDR3 nucleotides are TGCGCCAGCAGCTACAGACAGGGGGCGTGCGAGCAGTACTTC.

The chain has TRBV7-8 and TRBJ2-5, with 7 bases fitting TRBD2. Germline CDR1 reads SGHVS; CDR2 reads FQNEAQ. The V gene end was trimmed by 5 bases and the J gene end by 5 bases; junction bases not matched to a gene: 11. The CDR3 covers 15 residues. The CDR3 DNA follows: TGTGCCAGCAGCGCCCACTTGGGGGGGAGGGAGACCCAGTACTTC. Amino acids: CASSAHLGGRETQYF.

This chain joins TRBV12-5 and TRBJ2-7; TRBD1 might be the D (5 bases). Germline V gives CDR1 LGHNT, CDR2 FRNRAP. Trimming shortened V by 3 bases and J by 5 bases, and 11 bases separated the two germline ends. The CDR3 totals 13 residues. CDR3 protein: CASGFDSVHEQYF. In nucleotides, the CDR3 is TGTGCTAGTGGTTTTGACAGTGTCCACGAGCAGTACTTC.

The chain links TRBV5-1 to TRBJ1-2; TRBD1 is a possible D gene (5 bases). This CDR3 has 11 amino acids. Between the trimmed V and J ends, which lost 3 bases and 8 bases, there was a span of 8 bases. CDR1 is SGHRS, CDR2 YFSETQ, per germline. The CDR3 DNA is TGCGCCAGCAGCTGGGGGGACGGCTACACCTTC. This gives the protein CASSWGDGYTF. Variable domain in full (rest from reference TRBV5-1 and TRBJ1-2): KAGVTQTPRYLIKTRGQQVTLSCSPISGHRSVSWYQQTPGQGLQFLFEYFSETQRNKGNFPGRFSGRQFSNSRSEMNVSTLELGDSALYLCASSWGDGYTFGSGTRLTVV.

This clone was seen just once. V usage is TRBV27 and J usage is TRBJ1-2; tentatively, D is TRBD1 (5 bases). The germline gives CDR1 MNHEY, CDR2 SMNVEV (reference sequence). Trimming cost V 7 bases and J 4 bases, with 22 bases left between them. The CDR3 runs 16 residues. CDR3 loop: CASTHSVGERVYGYTF. The CDR3 DNA sequence: TGTGCCAGCACCCATTCAGTGGGGGAGCGCGTCTATGGCTACACCTTC.

This chain joins TRBV6-5 and TRBJ2-3; D is perhaps TRBD2 (5 bases). In germline, CDR1 is MNHEY, CDR2 SVGAGI. The CDR3 sequence is 12 residues long. V lost 9 bases to trimming and J lost 4 bases, with 11 bases between them. In DNA form, the CDR3 reads TGTGCCAGTTATAGCGACGCAGATACGCAGTATTTT. It specifies CASYSDADTQYF.

The gene calls are TRBV7-9 and TRBJ2-7; possible D gene TRBD1, 5 bases. V shed 2 bases and J shed 3 bases, with 8 bases lying between them. Looked up from germline, CDR1 is SEHNR and CDR2 is FQNEAQ (reference sequence). CDR3 length equals 13 residues. The CDR3 loop is CASSLSTVYEQYF. In DNA, the CDR3 is TGTGCCAGCAGCTTATCGACAGTCTACGAGCAGTACTTC.

This clone has a handful of counts. At the DNA level, this CDR3 is encoded by other sequences in the same sample as well. The V call is TRBV29-1, the J call TRBJ2-2; no reliable D call. CDR3 length equals 12 residues. Trimming shortened V by 2 bases and J by 5 bases, and 6 bases separated the two germline ends. Germline V gene lookup returns CDR1 SQVTM and CDR2 ANQGSEA. The CDR3 sequence is CSVELGTGELFF. CDR3 nucleotide sequence: TGCAGCGTTGAACTCGGGACCGGGGAGCTGTTTTTT.

The chain joins TRBV4-1 to TRBJ1-1, with a possible D match to TRBD1 (6 bases). The CDR3 spans 17 residues. V lost 4 bases, J lost 5 bases, and 23 bases lay in between. Germline CDR1 and CDR2: MGHRA and YSYEKL. CDR3 sequence: CASSRHLTEGERTEAFF. Here the CDR3 DNA reads TGCGCCAGCAGCCGCCACCTGACTGAGGGGGAGAGGACTGAAGCTTTCTTT.

CDR3 amino acids: CSVESYNEQFF. The DNA of the CDR3 is TGCAGCGTTGAGAGCTACAATGAGCAGTTCTTC. The V and J genes are TRBV29-1 and TRBJ2-1; no firm D call. Germline V lookup: CDR1 SQVTM, CDR2 ANQGSEA. V was clipped by 3 bases and J by 3 bases, with 3 bases between them. This CDR3 spans 11 amino acids.

This clone has a handful of counts. The V and J genes are TRBV10-3 and TRBJ2-3, with 7 bases matching TRBD2. Germline V gives CDR1 ENHRY, CDR2 SYGVKD. The ends lost 2 bases at V and 1 base at J; junction bases unmatched: 6. The CDR3 is 16 amino acids. Here the CDR3 DNA reads TGTGCCATCAGTGAGCTGCCAGCGGGGCGCACAGATACGCAGTATTTT. It is translated as CAISELPAGRTDTQYF.

V usage is TRBV30 and J usage is TRBJ1-2; a weak D match, TRBD1 (5 bases). The germline gives CDR1 GTSNPN, CDR2 SVGIG (reference sequence). The CDR3 extends over 12 amino acids. Trimming pared 2 bases from V and 13 bases from J, leaving 17 bases between. The CDR3, as DNA: TGTGCCTGGAGTCCGGACGGGAGGGGATGCACCTTC. Encoded protein: CAWSPDGRGCTF.

This clone is a singleton in its sample. The V gene is TRBV6-5, the J gene TRBJ1-3; D unresolved. V shed 0 bases and J shed 0 bases, with 3 bases lying between them. This CDR3 comprises 14 residues. In germline, CDR1 is MNHEY, CDR2 SVGAGI. CDR3 sequence (DNA): TGTGCCAGCAGTTACTCCGGCTCTGGAAACACCATATATTTT. Its protein is CASSYSGSGNTIYF.

This clone came up once. This chain joins TRBV2 and TRBJ2-6, with D possibly TRBD2 on 5 matching bases. The CDR3 consists of 14 residues. The germline V gene encodes CDR1 SNHLY and CDR2 FYNNEI. V lost 5 bases and J 5 bases, leaving 10 bases between the germline ends. This CDR3 reads CASSSVARANVLTF. DNA of the CDR3: TGTGCCAGCAGTTCAGTAGCGAGGGCCAACGTCCTGACTTTC.

V is TRBV6-1 and J is TRBJ2-5, with 9 bases identical to TRBD2. Germline lookup yields CDR1 MNHNS and CDR2 SASEGT. The CDR3 has 15 residues. The V segment lost 6 bases and the J segment 1 base; nucleotides outside the gene matches: 6. CDR3 region: CASSEGLALQETQYF. The CDR3 DNA sequence: TGTGCCAGCAGCGAGGGACTAGCCCTCCAAGAGACCCAGTACTTC.

The genes are TRBV5-1 and TRBJ1-2; weak D call: TRBD1 (5 bases). The germline gives CDR1 SGHRS, CDR2 YFSETQ. The CDR3 extends over 13 amino acids. Trimming removed 3 bases at V and 4 bases at J, with 10 bases between. DNA of the CDR3: TGCGCCAGCAGCTCGGGGGGGAGCTATGGCTACACCTTC. This translates into CASSSGGSYGYTF.

This chain uses TRBV4-1 with TRBJ1-5, with 7 bases aligning to TRBD1. Losses at the gene ends were 1 base for V and 7 bases for J; bases not matched to a gene: 7. The CDR3 length is 15 residues. Germline V CDR1 and CDR2: MGHRA, YSYEKL. The CDR3 loop is CASSQVVQGGQPQHF. In nucleotides, the CDR3 is TGCGCCAGCAGCCAAGTGGTTCAGGGGGGACAGCCCCAGCATTTT.

V and J are TRBV5-6 and TRBJ2-3; possible D gene TRBD2, 6 bases. The CDR3 is 15 residues long. Germline loops: CDR1 SGHDT, CDR2 YYEEEE. V lost 3 bases to trimming and J lost 5 bases, with 16 bases between them. The CDR3 bases are TGTGCCAGCAGCTCTCGCATAGCGGCAGGAGATACGCAGTATTTT. As protein: CASSSRIAAGDTQYF. Full variable domain (outside the CDR3, taken from reference TRBV5-6 and TRBJ2-3): DAGVTQSPTHLIKTRGQQVTLRCSPKSGHDTVSWYQQALGQGPQFIFQYYEEEERQRGNFPDRFSGHQFPNYSSELNVNALLLGDSALYLCASSSRIAAGDTQYFGPGTRLTVL.

This clone has a handful of counts. The gene calls are TRBV29-1 and TRBJ1-1, with D unresolved. In germline, CDR1 is SQVTM, CDR2 ANQGSEA. The V end lost 2 bases, the J end lost 3 bases, and 16 bases lay between the germline ends. This CDR3 is 15 amino acids long. DNA of the CDR3: TGCAGCGTTGAAAGCCGCGGGGTCGGGGACACTGAAGCTTTCTTT. Residues: CSVESRGVGDTEAFF.

The V call is TRBV5-6, the J call TRBJ2-2, with TRBD1 identical over 10 bases. Germline loops: CDR1 SGHDT, CDR2 YYEEEE. V dropped 4 bases and J dropped 6; count of bases not matched to a gene: 12. CDR3 length: 17 amino acids. In DNA form, the CDR3 reads TGTGCCAGCAGCCTTGGACAGGGGGTGTTGATCGCCGGGGAGCTGTTTTTT. This translates into CASSLGQGVLIAGELFF.

The rearrangement links TRBV7-8 to TRBJ2-7; D may correspond to TRBD1 or TRBD2 (5 bases each). Germline CDR1 is SGHVS and CDR2 is FQNEAQ. The length of the CDR3 is 15 residues. Deletions cut 5 bases from V and 0 bases from J, with 14 bases between. CDR3 nucleotide sequence: TGTGCCAGCAGCGCCAGGGAGCGGACCTCCTACGAGCAGTACTTC. It encodes CASSARERTSYEQYF. Supplemented by reference TRBV7-8 and TRBJ2-7, the full variable domain reads GAGVSQSPRYKVAKRGQDVALRCDPISGHVSLFWYQQALGQGPEFLTYFQNEAQLDKSGLPSDRFFAERPEGSVSTLKIQRTQQEDSAVYLCASSARERTSYEQYFGPGTRLTVT.

The rearrangement uses TRBV7-9 and TRBJ1-1; D is perhaps TRBD1 (5 bases). Germline CDR1 is SEHNR and CDR2 is FQNEAQ (reference sequence). V was clipped by 1 base and J by 3 bases, with 9 bases between them. This CDR3 comprises 14 residues. CDR3 coding DNA: TGTGCCAGCAGCTTAGACGGGGACTACACTGAAGCTTTCTTT. The encoded protein is CASSLDGDYTEAFF. The full variable domain, with the rest looked up from reference TRBV7-9 and TRBJ1-1, is DTGVSQNPRHKITKRGQNVTFRCDPISEHNRLYWYRQTLGQGPEFLTYFQNEAQLEKSRLLSDRFSAERPKGSFSTLEIQRTEQGDSAMYLCASSLDGDYTEAFFGQGTRLTVV.

V usage is TRBV6-1 and J usage is TRBJ2-5; 11 bases are shared with TRBD2. J gave up 3 bases and V 0 bases, and 6 bases lay outside the gene matches. The CDR3 runs 17 residues. CDR1 is MNHNS, CDR2 SASEGT, per germline. The CDR3 DNA reads TGTGCCAGCAGTGAAGCGCTAGTAGCGGGGGGGAAAGAGACCCAGTACTTC. It yields the protein CASSEALVAGGKETQYF.

The chain joins TRBV9 to TRBJ2-2, with 8 bases aligning to TRBD1. The ends lost 0 bases at V and 4 bases at J; junction bases unmatched: 8. Germline V gene lookup returns CDR1 SGDLS and CDR2 YYNGEE. The CDR3 has 17 amino acids. The CDR3 DNA follows: TGTGCCAGCAGCGTAGATTTAACAGGGGGTACCACCGGGGAGCTGTTTTTT. It is translated as CASSVDLTGGTTGELFF.

The chain carries TRBV25-1 and TRBJ1-1; no firm D call. Trimming stripped 3 bases from V and 4 bases from J, with 9 bases between. CDR3 size: 13 residues. CDR1 is MGHDK, CDR2 SYGVNS, per germline. CDR3 sequence (DNA): TGTGCCAGCAGTGAGACTCTGGGCACTGAAGCTTTCTTT. This translates into CASSETLGTEAFF. The full variable domain, rest sourced from reference TRBV25-1 and TRBJ1-1, is EADIYQTPRYLVIGTGKKITLECSQTMGHDKMYWYQQDPGMELHLIHYSYGVNSTEKGDLSSESTVSRIRTEHFPLTLESARPSHTSQYLCASSETLGTEAFFGQGTRLTVV.

The J gene is TRBJ1-1, the V gene TRBV5-6; perhaps TRBD1 as D (5 bases). The ends were cut back, 3 bases at V and 1 base at J, with 16 bases in the middle. Germline V gene data show CDR1 as SGHDT and CDR2 as YYEEEE. The CDR3 covers 16 residues. For the CDR3, the DNA is TGTGCCAGCAGCTCGTTCAGGGAGACCCCGAACACTGAAGCTTTCTTT. Protein: CASSSFRETPNTEAFF.

This chain joins TRBV2 and TRBJ2-3, with 11 bases matching TRBD1. V was clipped by 4 bases and J by 1 base; unmatched bases: 13. This CDR3 spans 19 amino acids. Germline-derived CDR1 and CDR2 are SNHLY and FYNNEI. CDR3 bases: TGTGCCAGCAGTGCGAGCCGGACAGGGGGCGCAAGGGGCACAGATACGCAGTATTTT. This codes for CASSASRTGGARGTDTQYF. The variable domain in full, with the rest retrieved from reference TRBV2 and TRBJ2-3, is EPEVTQTPSHQVTQMGQEVILRCVPISNHLYFYWYRQILGQKVEFLVSFYNNEISEKSEIFDDQFSVERPDGSNFTLKIRSTKLEDSAMYFCASSASRTGGARGTDTQYFGPGTRLTVL.

V usage is TRBV27 and J usage is TRBJ2-2; no reliable D call. Between the trimmed V and J ends, which lost 5 bases and 4 bases, there was a span of 14 bases. Germline CDR1 reads MNHEY; CDR2 reads SMNVEV (reference sequence). The length of the CDR3 is 15 residues. In DNA form, the CDR3 reads TGTGCCAGCAGTGAAGCAACCTTTTCCACCGGGGAGCTGTTTTTT. As protein: CASSEATFSTGELFF.